The clone carrying this T cell receptor beta chain was recorded at least ten times. Its antigen is unknown. The sample originates from a study of CD8+CD57+ T cells in acquired aplastic anemia. Study at large: CD4+ and CD8+ cells, once sorted, gave DNA averaging about 3 ug. General study findings and limits: Shared by patients and controls, roughly 28 CD8+ CDR3s were abundant in patients.

With 0 bases removed from V and 0 bases from J, the gap between germline ends came to 7 bases. The CDR3 is 15 residues long. CDR1 and CDR2 (germline): SGDLS, YYNGEE. Genomic DNA served as template for TCR beta VDJ and CDR3 profiling. TCRdb reprocessed the reads via MiXCR and lists one record per CDR3 protein. This repertoire shows about 180,000 distinct CDR3 sequences, about 50% found once; its top ten account for 10% to 15%. An expansion of CD8+CD57+ cells by flow cytometry had been shown in patients chosen for sequencing. There were no patients without severe acquired aplastic anemia. The material sequenced was sorted CD4+, CD8+, or CD8+CD57+ T cells (not recorded which) from PBMCs. This chain uses TRBV9 with TRBJ1-3; D call uncertain. The TCR originated in a human donor with aplastic anemia. CDR3 region: CASSVEAGSGNTIYF. CDR3 DNA: TGTGCCAGCAGCGTAGAGGCAGGCTCTGGAAACACCATATATTTT.